This passage covers 22 T cell receptor beta chains from one sample sequenced in a study of shared clonotypes between healthy human individuals. Method: immunoSEQ multiplex PCR; TCRdb's copy keeps in-frame clones and lacks some. The table includes approximately 470,000 clones, 81% detected once. Sequencing input: PBMCs. All receptors derive from a woman aged 35 to 49 in good health. Some clones in this sample may be carry-over from other donors' samples.

This sequence joins TRBV21-1 and TRBJ2-1; TRBD2 reflects the table's D call only, with no check against the DNA. TRBV21-1 is a recognized pseudogene. CDR3 size: 15 residues. This CDR3 is CASSSWLAGRNEQFF. In DNA, the CDR3 is TGTGCCAGCAGCAGTTGGCTAGCGGGCCGCAATGAGCAGTTCTTC.

This chain uses TRBV2 with TRBJ2-2, with 11 bases fitting TRBD2. The trim removed 8 bases at V and 2 bases at J, leaving 4 bases unmatched. The CDR3 has 15 residues. Germline loops: CDR1 SNHLY, CDR2 FYNNEI. The CDR3 coding sequence is TGTGCCAGCGGGGGACTAGCGGTAAACACCGGGGAGCTGTTTTTT. This translates into CASGGLAVNTGELFF.

The rearrangement uses TRBV14 and TRBJ2-1; D gene unclear. CDR1 SGHDN and CDR2 FVKESK come from the germline V gene. The V and J ends lost 3 bases and 7 bases respectively, with 7 bases between them. The CDR3 sequence is 12 residues long. The CDR3 coding sequence is TGTGCCAGCAGCCAGGGTGGGAATGAGCAGTTCTTC. Residues: CASSQGGNEQFF.

This clone was observed a few times. The rearrangement joins TRBV6-6 to TRBJ1-1; D is uncertain. CDR1 is MNHNY and CDR2 is SVGAGI in the germline V gene (reference sequence). V was cut by 5 bases and J by 2 bases, with 15 bases left in between. CDR3 length: 15 residues. The CDR3 coding sequence is TGTGCCAGCAGTGCCGTCTCCATGATCAACACTGAAGCTTTCTTT. Its protein is CASSAVSMINTEAFF.

This chain joins TRBV5-5 and TRBJ1-1; D unresolved. V lost 1 base, J lost 1 base, and 11 bases lay in between. Germline values: CDR1 SGHKS, CDR2 YYEKEE (reference sequence). There are 15 residues in the CDR3. CDR3 residues: CASSLLPNSNTEAFF. CDR3 DNA sequence: TGTGCCAGCAGCTTGCTCCCAAACTCGAACACTGAAGCTTTCTTT.

J is TRBJ2-7 and V is TRBV5-1; TRBD2 might be the D (6 bases). CDR1 SGHRS and CDR2 YFSETQ come from the germline V gene. The CDR3 totals 14 residues. Between the trimmed V and J ends, which lost 4 bases and 3 bases, there was a span of 14 bases. CDR3 sequence (DNA): TGCGCCAGCAGCGCGGGACCCCAAAGCTACGAGCAGTACTTC. Residues: CASSAGPQSYEQYF.

The chain uses TRBV2 and TRBJ2-2, with unresolved D. V lost 6 bases and J lost 4, with 15 bases in between. Germline CDR1 reads SNHLY; CDR2 reads FYNNEI. The CDR3 is 15 amino acids. CDR3 protein: CASSPPGPVTGELFF. Here the CDR3 DNA reads TGTGCCAGCAGCCCTCCCGGTCCTGTCACCGGGGAGCTGTTTTTT.

This chain uses TRBV28 with TRBJ2-5, with D perhaps TRBD1 or TRBD2 (5 bases each). The germline V gene encodes CDR1 MDHEN and CDR2 SYDVKM. This CDR3 has 18 residues. Trimming took 5 bases from V and 0 from J, leaving 22 bases between them. CDR3 amino acids: CASSLGSGRTPYQETQYF. The CDR3 DNA follows: TGTGCCAGCAGTCTCGGGTCGGGGCGGACCCCGTACCAAGAGACCCAGTACTTC.

The chain combines TRBV6-5 with TRBJ1-1; D gene uncertain. The CDR3 contains 13 residues. Between the trimmed V and J ends, which lost 0 bases and 10 bases, there was a span of 12 bases. From germline, CDR1 is MNHEY and CDR2 SVGAGI. The CDR3 region has the DNA TGTGCCAGCAGTTACTCGTCAACATTGGGAGCTTTCTTT. It is translated as CASSYSSTLGAFF.

This clone appeared once. CDR3 DNA sequence: TGTGCCAGCACCGCAGGACTAGCGGTACGCACAGATACGCAGTATTTT. Amino acids: CASTAGLAVRTDTQYF. The chain is built from TRBV2 and TRBJ2-3, with TRBD2 identical over 10 bases. This CDR3 region has 16 residues. From germline, CDR1 is SNHLY and CDR2 FYNNEI. Losses at the gene ends were 7 bases for V and 1 base for J; bases not matched to a gene: 8.

V and J are TRBV5-4 and TRBJ2-7; D is perhaps TRBD1 (5 bases). V was pared by 0 bases and J by 1 base, with 8 bases between. Per the germline V gene, CDR1 is SGHNT and CDR2 is YYREEE (reference sequence). The CDR3 consists of 14 residues. The CDR3 nucleotides are TGTGCCAGCAGCTTGGGGCAGGGATCCTACGAGCAGTACTTC. Its protein is CASSLGQGSYEQYF. Looking up the rest from reference TRBV5-4 and TRBJ2-7 gives the full variable domain: ETGVTQSPTHLIKTRGQQVTLRCSSQSGHNTVSWYQQALGQGPQFIFQYYREEENGRGNFPPRFSGLQFPNYSSELNVNALELDDSALYLCASSLGQGSYEQYFGPGTRLTVT.

V usage is TRBV2 and J usage is TRBJ2-1; 14 bases are a match to TRBD2. Germline V CDR1 and CDR2: SNHLY, FYNNEI. This CDR3 comprises 16 residues. V was clipped by 4 bases and J by 4 bases; unmatched bases: 3. The CDR3 is CASSAGLAGGYNEQFF. The CDR3, as DNA: TGTGCCAGCAGTGCCGGACTAGCGGGAGGATACAATGAGCAGTTCTTC.

The chain has TRBV5-1 and TRBJ2-7, with 7 bases fitting TRBD1. From germline, CDR1 is SGHRS and CDR2 YFSETQ. The CDR3 is made up of 15 amino acids. Unmatched junction bases numbered 7, after V lost 4 bases and J lost 0 bases. The CDR3 DNA follows: TGCGCCAGCAGCGAGACAGGGCTTCGCTCCTACGAGCAGTACTTC. Its protein product is CASSETGLRSYEQYF.

This sequence joins TRBV4-1 and TRBJ2-6; D could derive from TRBD1 or TRBD2 (5 bases each). Germline V gene lookup returns CDR1 MGHRA and CDR2 YSYEKL. V lost 0 bases, J lost 4 bases, and 10 bases lay in between. The CDR3 length is 16 residues. CDR3 protein: CASSQDPGPGANVLTF. The CDR3 DNA reads as TGCGCCAGCAGCCAAGATCCGGGGCCCGGGGCCAACGTCCTGACTTTC.

A note on this clone: Only one base separates this from a far larger clonotype, so it likely reflects a read error. V is TRBV2 and J is TRBJ1-1, with a weak D call TRBD1 (5 bases). Germline-derived CDR1 and CDR2 are SNHLY and FYNNEI. The CDR3 covers 13 residues. CDR3 nucleotides: TGTGCCAGCAGTGGGGGACCGGACCTTGAAGCTTCCTTT. This translates into CASSGGPDLEASF.

A remark on this clone: This sequence is one base from a far larger clone and is likely a read error. The genes are TRBV10-3 and TRBJ1-2; 8 bases fit TRBD1. The CDR3 totals 16 residues. The germline V gene has CDR1 ENHRY and CDR2 SYGVKD. Trimming cost V 2 bases and J 4 bases; bases outside gene matches: 9. CDR3: CAISERRQGAVYGYTF. In DNA, the CDR3 is TGTGCCATCAGTGAGAGGCGGCAGGGGGCGGTCTATGGCTACACCTTC.

The table lists this clone with many counts. The same CDR3 is also encoded by other DNA sequences in this sample. Here the CDR3 reads CATSRDTTGGRYEQYF. The CDR3 bases are TGTGCCACCAGCAGAGATACGACAGGGGGCCGGTACGAGCAGTACTTC. V and J are TRBV15 and TRBJ2-7, with 10 positions matching TRBD1. Trimming cost V 0 bases and J 4 bases; bases outside gene matches: 6. The CDR3 is 16 residues long. Per the germline V gene, CDR1 is LNHNV and CDR2 is YYDKDF (reference sequence).

The chain is built from TRBV30 and TRBJ2-6, with 7 bases that match TRBD1. J was trimmed by 0 bases and V by 3 bases; bases with no gene match: 8. The CDR3 contains 17 residues. Germline V gene data show CDR1 as GTSNPN and CDR2 as SVGIG (reference sequence). In nucleotides, the CDR3 is TGTGCCTGGAGGGGGGACAGTTACTTCTCTGGGGCCAACGTCCTGACTTTC. Translating gives CAWRGDSYFSGANVLTF. Combining the CDR3 with reference TRBV30 and TRBJ2-6 gives the whole variable domain SQTIHQWPATLVQPVGSPLSLECTVEGTSNPNLYWYRQAAGRGLQLLFYSVGIGQISSEVPQNLSASRPQDRQFILSSKKLLLSDSGFYLCAWRGDSYFSGANVLTFGAGSRLTVL.

This chain joins TRBV5-1 and TRBJ2-7; weak D call: TRBD2 (6 bases). The V gene lost 0 bases and the J gene lost 7 bases, with 14 bases spanning the gap. Germline lookup yields CDR1 SGHRS and CDR2 YFSETQ. CDR3 length: 14 amino acids. CDR3 nucleotide sequence: TGCGCCAGCAGCTTGGAGGGACTCCCGGGGGAGCAGTACTTC. Translated, it gives CASSLEGLPGEQYF.

The rearrangement links TRBV25-1 to TRBJ2-4; 11 bases are shared with TRBD1. The CDR3 extends over 15 amino acids. Germline V gives CDR1 MGHDK, CDR2 SYGVNS. After removal of 3 bases from V and 8 bases from J, the junction contained 6 bases not matched to a gene. The CDR3 nucleotides read TGTGCCAGCAGTGACACCGGGACAGGGGGGGACATTCAGTACTTC. Amino acid sequence: CASSDTGTGGDIQYF.

In this sample, this clone turned up a few times. The genes are TRBV5-1 and TRBJ2-2; 9 nucleotides align to TRBD2. The trim removed 2 bases at V and 3 bases at J, leaving 5 bases unmatched. Per the germline V gene, CDR1 is SGHRS and CDR2 is YFSETQ. The CDR3 has 16 amino acids. The CDR3 reads CASSFLAGSDTGELFF. In DNA, the CDR3 is TGCGCCAGCAGCTTTCTAGCGGGATCGGACACCGGGGAGCTGTTTTTT. The full variable domain, rest sourced from reference TRBV5-1 and TRBJ2-2, is KAGVTQTPRYLIKTRGQQVTLSCSPISGHRSVSWYQQTPGQGLQFLFEYFSETQRNKGNFPGRFSGRQFSNSRSEMNVSTLELGDSALYLCASSFLAGSDTGELFFGEGSRLTVL.

CDR3 sequence: CASSRGTLRFRVTEAFF. As DNA, the CDR3 is TGCGCCAGCAGCCGCGGGACACTGCGCTTTCGGGTCACTGAAGCTTTCTTT. The chain has TRBV5-1 and TRBJ1-1, with D possibly TRBD1 on 6 matching bases. Germline loops: CDR1 SGHRS, CDR2 YFSETQ. The CDR3 length is 17 residues. V was trimmed by 4 bases and J by 4 bases, leaving 23 bases between them.